The 2 T cell receptor beta chains below were found in one sample sequenced in a study of beta chain features in type 1 diabetes. Expressed TCRB transcripts were sequenced after all isolated RNA was converted to cDNA. The data were produced by immunoSEQ multiplex PCR, yet TCRdb's version contains in-frame clones alone and is incomplete. The sample includes roughly 240,000 clones, 68% seen only once; the top ten take approximately 0.053%. The material sequenced was naive CD4+ T cells from blood. These receptors all stem from a man aged 30 to 39 in good health.

This clone was observed once. The V and J genes are TRBV30 and TRBJ1-6, with no clear D. The CDR3 consists of 16 residues. The germline V gene has CDR1 GTSNPN and CDR2 SVGIG (reference sequence). Trimming removed 2 bases at V and 4 bases at J, with 15 bases between. This CDR3 is CAWSPNERSYNSPLHF. The DNA of the CDR3 is TGTGCCTGGAGTCCGAACGAACGGAGTTATAATTCACCCCTCCACTTT.

This chain uses TRBV7-2 with TRBJ2-5, with 7 bases fitting TRBD1. V lost 4 bases to trimming and J lost 2 bases; unmatched junction nucleotides: 7. CDR1 and CDR2 from the germline V gene are SGHTA and FQGNSA. The length of the CDR3 is 15 residues. CDR3 amino acids: CASSSGTAGQETQYF. CDR3 sequence (DNA): TGTGCCAGCAGCTCCGGGACAGCAGGTCAAGAGACCCAGTACTTC.